One sample yielded the 7 T cell receptor beta chains listed below, sequenced in a study of T-cell memory formation after mild COVID-19. TCRdb called the 5' RACE reads again in MiXCR, with one record for every CDR3 protein. The top ten clones hold 12% to 15% of a sample with about 150,000 distinct CDR3 sequences, about 14% of them seen once. Sequenced: PBMCs or a T cell subset sorted from them (not recorded which). These receptors all stem from an adult woman who had mild COVID-19 (a few samples of this study predate the infection). Cell type and time point are not known.

This sequence joins TRBV7-6 and TRBJ2-1, with D possibly matching TRBD1 (7 bases). Trimming removed 1 base from V and 2 bases from J, with 12 bases in between. CDR3 length equals 16 residues. Germline CDR1 SGHVS, CDR2 FNYEAQ. CDR3: CASSLGGRGAYNEQFF. In DNA form, the CDR3 reads TGTGCCAGCAGCTTAGGGGGCAGGGGGGCCTACAATGAGCAGTTCTTC.

The chain uses TRBV21-1 and TRBJ2-3; the DNA was not used to check the table's D call, TRBD1. TRBV21-1 is termed a pseudogene. CDR3 size: 18 residues. This CDR3 is CASSNPQVRAGGTDTQYF. Written as DNA, the CDR3 is TGTGCCAGCAGCAACCCCCAGGTGCGGGCTGGTGGCACAGATACGCAGTATTTT.

The genes are TRBV5-1 and TRBJ2-3, with 9 nucleotides matching TRBD1. This CDR3 spans 14 amino acids. The V segment lost 8 bases and the J segment 5 bases; nucleotides outside the gene matches: 9. Germline CDR1 is SGHRS and CDR2 is YFSETQ. The CDR3 DNA sequence: TGCGCCAGTAAGGACAGGGGCTTTATAGATACGCAGTATTTT. Encoded protein: CASKDRGFIDTQYF. Using reference TRBV5-1 and TRBJ2-3 for the parts outside the CDR3, the full variable domain is KAGVTQTPRYLIKTRGQQVTLSCSPISGHRSVSWYQQTPGQGLQFLFEYFSETQRNKGNFPGRFSGRQFSNSRSEMNVSTLELGDSALYLCASKDRGFIDTQYFGPGTRLTVL.

The table lists this clonotype with a few counts. This chain connects TRBV7-2 to TRBJ2-7; D is uncertain. The germline V gene has CDR1 SGHTA and CDR2 FQGNSA. The V and J ends lost 0 bases and 2 bases respectively, with 8 bases between them. This CDR3 contains 14 residues. The CDR3 here is CASSLAPGAYEQYF. DNA for the CDR3: TGTGCCAGCAGCTTAGCCCCGGGTGCCTACGAGCAGTACTTC. The full variable domain, in which reference TRBV7-2 and TRBJ2-7 provide the parts outside the CDR3, is GAGVSQSPSNKVTEKGKDVELRCDPISGHTALYWYRQSLGQGLEFLIYFQGNSAPDKSGLPSDRFSAERTGGSVSTLTIQRTQQEDSAVYLCASSLAPGAYEQYFGPGTRLTVT.

The chain is built from TRBV9 and TRBJ2-1, with D possibly being TRBD2 (5 bases). The length of the CDR3 is 14 residues. Trimming removed 0 bases from V and 8 bases from J, with 12 bases in between. In germline, CDR1 is SGDLS, CDR2 YYNGEE. The CDR3 region is CASSVVQFGDEQFF. The DNA for the CDR3 is TGTGCCAGCAGCGTAGTCCAATTCGGGGATGAGCAGTTCTTC.

This sequence joins TRBV12-3 or TRBV12-4 and TRBJ1-5; maybe TRBD1 (6 bases). CDR3 size: 14 residues. V lost 5 bases and J lost 7, with 15 bases in between. In DNA form, the CDR3 reads TGTGCCAGCAGTCCGAACAGGGAGAGCCAGCCCCAGCATTTT. It encodes CASSPNRESQPQHF.

In this sample, this clonotype turned up a few times. The J gene is TRBJ1-5, the V gene TRBV12-3 or TRBV12-4; D call uncertain. There are 16 residues in the CDR3. V was shortened by 6 bases and J by 9 bases, with 24 bases between the two germline ends. This CDR3 is CASSLGIGSSYMPQHF. CDR3 DNA: TGTGCCAGCAGCCTTGGGATTGGCAGCTCTTATATGCCCCAGCATTTT.